These 26 T cell receptor beta chains came from one sample sequenced in a study of shared clonotypes between healthy human individuals. Clones were sequenced by immunoSEQ multiplex PCR, and TCRdb holds only the in-frame ones, with some missing. The profile shows over a million clones, approximately 98.5% of them singletons. The sample was naive CD4+ T cells sorted from blood. The subset denotes: CD45RA+ positively selected. The receptor set was obtained from a man aged 30 to 39 in good health.

The genes are TRBV5-1 and TRBJ2-5; 8 positions match TRBD1. Trimming at V came to 6 bases and at J to 2 bases, leaving 15 bases not matched to a gene. Germline-derived CDR1 and CDR2 are SGHRS and YFSETQ. The CDR3 extends over 17 amino acids. Here the CDR3 DNA reads TGCGCCAGCACCATCGGGACAGGTTCTACGGCACAAGAGACCCAGTACTTC. Translation: CASTIGTGSTAQETQYF. Full variable domain (missing parts from reference TRBV5-1 and TRBJ2-5): KAGVTQTPRYLIKTRGQQVTLSCSPISGHRSVSWYQQTPGQGLQFLFEYFSETQRNKGNFPGRFSGRQFSNSRSEMNVSTLELGDSALYLCASTIGTGSTAQETQYFGPGTRLLVL.

The V and J genes are TRBV5-4 and TRBJ1-1; no clear D. Deletions cut 7 bases from V and 0 bases from J, with 4 bases between. The V gene's germline CDR1 is SGHNT and CDR2 YYREEE (reference sequence). The CDR3 sequence is 11 residues long. The CDR3 is CASSMNTEAFF. CDR3 in DNA: TGTGCCAGCTCTATGAACACTGAAGCTTTCTTT.

The sample holds one count of this clone. The CDR3: CASSPWGLAVGETQYF. The CDR3 nucleotides read TGTGCCAGCAGCCCATGGGGACTAGCGGTTGGAGAGACCCAGTACTTC. V and J are TRBV16 and TRBJ2-5; 11 nucleotides align to TRBD2. The CDR3 consists of 16 residues. V was clipped by 4 bases and J by 4 bases; unmatched bases: 8. CDR1 is KGHSY and CDR2 is FQNENV in the germline V gene.

The V call is TRBV5-4, the J call TRBJ2-2; 12 bases are shared with TRBD2. Losses at the gene ends were 4 bases for V and 5 bases for J; bases not matched to a gene: 6. Per germline, CDR1 SGHNT and CDR2 YYREEE (reference sequence). The CDR3 consists of 16 residues. CDR3 in amino acids: CASSTLAGGGTGELFF. CDR3 bases: TGTGCCAGCAGCACCCTAGCGGGAGGGGGAACCGGGGAGCTGTTTTTT.

The chain recombines TRBV29-1 with TRBJ1-1; D ambiguous. V lost 6 bases and J 2 bases, leaving 4 bases between the germline ends. The CDR3 has 10 residues. Germline V gives CDR1 SQVTM, CDR2 ANQGSEA. The CDR3 DNA sequence: TGCAGCGTCTTTAACACTGAAGCTTTCTTT. It translates to CSVFNTEAFF. Full variable domain (outside the CDR3, taken from reference TRBV29-1 and TRBJ1-1): SAVISQKPSRDICQRGTSLTIQCQVDSQVTMMFWYRQQPGQSLTLIATANQGSEATYESGFVIDKFPISRPNLTFSTLTVSNMSPEDSSIYLCSVFNTEAFFGQGTRLTVV.

J is TRBJ2-1 and V is TRBV18, with 7 positions matching TRBD1. Per germline, CDR1 KGHSH and CDR2 LQKENI. Trimming cost V 3 bases and J 1 base; bases outside gene matches: 6. The CDR3 sequence is 16 residues long. The CDR3 region has the DNA TGTGCCAGCTCACCGCCGAGACAGGGATCCTACAATGAGCAGTTCTTC. Translating it yields CASSPPRQGSYNEQFF.

The chain recombines TRBV11-2 with TRBJ1-1; D might be TRBD1 (5 bases). CDR1 is SGHAT, CDR2 FQNNGV, per germline. The V and J ends lost 3 bases and 1 base respectively, with 12 bases between them. This CDR3 is 15 amino acids long. This CDR3 is CASSLGVSENTEAFF. CDR3 DNA sequence: TGTGCCAGCAGCTTGGGGGTTTCAGAGAACACTGAAGCTTTCTTT.

For this clone: This sample also contains other DNA sequences that code for the same CDR3. The chain has TRBV2 and TRBJ2-5; D ambiguous. The CDR3 extends over 11 amino acids. Germline V lookup: CDR1 SNHLY, CDR2 FYNNEI. Trimming took 4 bases from V and 4 from J, leaving 4 bases between them. DNA for the CDR3: TGTGCCAGCAGTGTATCAGAGACCCAGTACTTC. Translated: CASSVSETQYF.

The V gene is TRBV7-9, the J gene TRBJ2-3; 11 bases match TRBD2. V dropped 3 bases and J dropped 0; count of bases not matched to a gene: 5. CDR3 length equals 17 residues. The germline V gene has CDR1 SEHNR and CDR2 FQNEAQ (reference sequence). CDR3 region: CASSLVSGRVSTDTQYF. The CDR3 DNA is TGTGCCAGCAGCTTGGTTAGCGGGAGGGTAAGCACAGATACGCAGTATTTT.

This clone was observed a single time. V and J are TRBV27 and TRBJ1-5; no clear D. This CDR3 comprises 15 residues. V was cut by 3 bases and J by 0 bases, with 9 bases left in between. From germline, CDR1 is MNHEY and CDR2 SMNVEV (reference sequence). The CDR3 protein is CASSFGSNSNQPQHF. Written as DNA, the CDR3 is TGTGCCAGCAGTTTCGGGAGCAATAGCAATCAGCCCCAGCATTTT.

The chain employs TRBV5-4 and TRBJ2-3, with TRBD2 identical over 7 bases. The germline CDR1 and CDR2 sequences are SGHNT and YYREEE (reference sequence). The CDR3 consists of 16 residues. Unmatched junction bases numbered 8, after V lost 4 bases and J lost 0 bases. The CDR3 bases are TGTGCCAGCAGCCCAACGGGGGGACGAAGCACAGATACGCAGTATTTT. It is translated as CASSPTGGRSTDTQYF.

The V gene is TRBV28, the J gene TRBJ2-5; tentatively, D is TRBD2 (6 bases). CDR3 size: 14 residues. V was trimmed by 7 bases and J by 5 bases, leaving 17 bases between them. CDR1 is MDHEN and CDR2 is SYDVKM in the germline V gene. The CDR3 coding sequence is TGTGCCAGCAAATTGTCCGGGACTGAGGAGACCCAGTACTTC. This gives the protein CASKLSGTEETQYF.

This clone was counted once. At the DNA level, this CDR3 is encoded by other sequences in the same sample as well. This chain joins TRBV6-5 and TRBJ2-7, with a weak D call TRBD1 (7 bases). Germline V gives CDR1 MNHEY, CDR2 SVGAGI. The CDR3 has 13 amino acids. Trimming stripped 6 bases from V and 2 bases from J, with 11 bases between. The CDR3 nucleotides are TGTGCCAGCAGCCGCGGGACAGCCTACGAGCAGTACTTC. It is translated as CASSRGTAYEQYF.

The chain couples TRBV7-9 to TRBJ2-1; 8 bases align to TRBD2. This CDR3 region has 15 residues. CDR1 is SEHNR and CDR2 is FQNEAQ in the germline V gene (reference sequence). J was trimmed by 8 bases and V by 5 bases; bases with no gene match: 11. CDR3 DNA sequence: TGTGCCAGCAGCACACCCCCGGGAGGGCTGTATGAGCAGTTCTTC. It encodes CASSTPPGGLYEQFF.

Regarding this clone: Additional DNA sequences in this sample encode the identical CDR3. V usage is TRBV7-2 and J usage is TRBJ2-3, with D possibly TRBD1 on 6 matching bases. Germline CDR1 SGHTA, CDR2 FQGNSA. The CDR3 is 15 residues long. V lost 0 bases to trimming and J lost 2 bases, with 9 bases between them. CDR3 in amino acids: CASSLAQGSTDTQYF. The CDR3, as DNA: TGTGCCAGCAGCTTAGCACAGGGTTCCACAGATACGCAGTATTTT.

The chain joins TRBV21-1 to TRBJ2-7. TRBV21-1 is noted as a pseudogene. This CDR3 spans 18 amino acids. This CDR3 is CASSDNQNSVGPTREQYF. CDR3 coding DNA: TGTGCCAGCAGTGACAACCAAAACTCCGTCGGACCCACAAGAGAGCAGTACTTC.

This clone was seen just once. The chain employs TRBV29-1 and TRBJ2-1; TRBD2 might be the D (5 bases). Germline CDR1 and CDR2: SQVTM and ANQGSEA. This CDR3 has 14 amino acids. Trimming shortened V by 4 bases and J by 3 bases, and 13 bases separated the two germline ends. The CDR3 loop reads CSVGRTDGYNEQFF. As DNA, the CDR3 is TGCAGCGTTGGTAGGACTGATGGCTACAATGAGCAGTTCTTC.

The chain couples TRBV9 to TRBJ1-2, with D maybe TRBD1 (5 bases). V was clipped by 0 bases and J by 8 bases, with 23 bases between them. Germline lookup yields CDR1 SGDLS and CDR2 YYNGEE. The CDR3 consists of 17 residues. The CDR3 bases are TGTGCCAGCAGCGTAGATTTGCGGGACGGGGTAAATGACGGCTACACCTTC. Its protein is CASSVDLRDGVNDGYTF.

In its sample, this clone was seen once. The chain uses TRBV5-1 and TRBJ2-5; D is undetermined. Germline CDR1 is SGHRS and CDR2 is YFSETQ. The CDR3 covers 14 residues. Deletions cut 0 bases from V and 1 base from J, with 7 bases between. CDR3 protein: CASSLVPVQETQYF. CDR3 coding DNA: TGCGCCAGCAGCTTGGTGCCAGTCCAAGAGACCCAGTACTTC.

V usage is TRBV6-4 and J usage is TRBJ2-7; 10 bases map to TRBD1. Per germline, CDR1 MRHNA and CDR2 SNTAGT. V lost 7 bases to trimming and J lost 0 bases; unmatched junction nucleotides: 9. This CDR3 spans 16 amino acids. CDR3 bases: TGTGCCAGCATAGAAGGTGGGACAGGGGCCTCCTACGAGCAGTACTTC. It encodes CASIEGGTGASYEQYF.

V usage is TRBV19 and J usage is TRBJ2-7; D is perhaps TRBD1 or TRBD2 (7 bases each). Germline V gives CDR1 LNHDA, CDR2 SQIVND (reference sequence). V lost 6 bases and J 5 bases, leaving 17 bases between the germline ends. The CDR3 runs 14 residues. This CDR3 reads CASSDDREGDEQYF. The CDR3 DNA follows: TGTGCCAGTAGCGACGACAGGGAGGGAGACGAGCAGTACTTC.

The chain couples TRBV5-6 to TRBJ2-5; TRBD2 matches 14 bases. The length of the CDR3 is 15 residues. Germline trimming cut 0 bases from V and 6 bases from J; bases unmatched to any gene: 1. Germline CDR1 and CDR2: SGHDT and YYEEEE. CDR3 sequence reads: CASSLGTSGRQTQYF. The CDR3 DNA reads as TGTGCCAGCAGCTTGGGGACTAGCGGGAGGCAGACCCAGTACTTC.

The chain joins TRBV28 to TRBJ1-1, with 10 bases fitting TRBD1. With 4 bases clipped from V and 4 bases from J, the junction kept 3 bases outside the gene matches. The CDR3 consists of 14 residues. Per germline, CDR1 MDHEN and CDR2 SYDVKM. CDR3 bases: TGTGCCAGCAGTTCGGGGACAGGGGTCACTGAAGCTTTCTTT. The encoded protein is CASSSGTGVTEAFF. Complete variable domain (other parts from reference TRBV28 and TRBJ1-1): DVKVTQSSRYLVKRTGEKVFLECVQDMDHENMFWYRQDPGLGLRLIYFSYDVKMKEKGDIPEGYSVSREKKERFSLILESASTNQTSMYLCASSSGTGVTEAFFGQGTRLTVV.

About this clone itself: Additional DNA sequences in this sample encode the identical CDR3. The chain joins TRBV5-1 to TRBJ2-2, with D unclear. Looked up from germline, CDR1 is SGHRS and CDR2 is YFSETQ. Between the trimmed V and J ends, which lost 0 bases and 4 bases, there was a span of 7 bases. This CDR3 spans 14 amino acids. The CDR3, as DNA: TGCGCCAGCAGCTTGGGGCAGCGCACCGGGGAGCTGTTTTTT. It codes for CASSLGQRTGELFF.

This clone was seen more than once but under ten times. The gene calls are TRBV6-1 and TRBJ1-4; 8 bases map to TRBD1. CDR3 length: 15 amino acids. The ends lost 0 bases at V and 7 bases at J; junction bases unmatched: 4. The germline V gene has CDR1 MNHNS and CDR2 SASEGT. The CDR3 sequence: CASSEAEGTGEKLFF. DNA for the CDR3: TGTGCCAGCAGTGAAGCCGAAGGGACAGGTGAAAAACTGTTTTTT.

The J gene is TRBJ2-1, the V gene TRBV11-2, with D perhaps being TRBD1 or TRBD2 (5 bases each). The V and J ends lost 1 base and 15 bases respectively, with 13 bases between them. Per the germline V gene, CDR1 is SGHAT and CDR2 is FQNNGV. The CDR3 length is 12 residues. Here the CDR3 reads CASSLVGTSPFF. CDR3 DNA sequence: TGTGCCAGCAGCTTAGTGGGGACGAGTCCGTTCTTC.